This TCR beta chain was retrieved from a study of T cells in Graves' hyperthyroidism and ophthalmopathy. A note on this clonotype: Just one base apart from a much larger clone, this may be a read error.

The CDR3 has 15 residues. V gave up 3 bases and J gave up 4 bases, with 15 bases separating them. Germline V gene lookup returns CDR1 MNHNS and CDR2 SASEGT. RNA transcripts served as the template for amplifying TCR beta CDR3 regions. A first-round RT-PCR of the TCR CDR3 used the HTBI primer set. TCRdb called the multiplex PCR reads again in MiXCR, with one record for every CDR3 protein. The sample has some 600,000 distinct CDR3 sequences; just over 45% are singletons. The chain employs TRBV6-1 and TRBJ1-2; TRBD1 is a possible D gene (6 bases). The sequencing input was peripheral blood or thyroid tissue (not recorded which). This TCR was recovered from a woman under 30 with Graves' hyperthyroidism. CDR3 nucleotide sequence: TGTGCCAGCAGTGATGGGACAACTCTACCCTATGGCTACACCTTC. Amino acids: CASSDGTTLPYGYTF.